This T cell receptor (beta chain) was recorded in a study of T cells in Graves' hyperthyroidism and ophthalmopathy. The PBMCs studied were ones that came from 8.5 to 10 ml fresh peripheral blood. The sample holds a few counts of this clonotype. V was trimmed by 5 bases and J by 6 bases, leaving 19 bases between them. Germline V gene sequence: CDR1 MDHEN, CDR2 SYDVKM. The CDR3 length is 15 residues. Amplification of TCR beta CDR3 regions was performed using RNA transcripts as template. The HTBI primer set was used in a first-round RT-PCR of the TCR CDR3. TCRdb re-called the multiplex PCR reads with MiXCR, one entry per CDR3 protein. The sample lists about 400,000 distinct CDR3 sequences, under 15% occurring once.

The source of this sequence is a woman aged 30 to 39 with Graves' hyperthyroidism. Sequenced material: blood. This chain uses TRBV28 with TRBJ1-1; D is perhaps TRBD1 (5 bases). DNA of the CDR3: TGTGCCAGCAGTGGGGGGGGTTTTCACCTTGCTGAAGCTTTCTTT. It encodes CASSGGGFHLAEAFF.